The 20 T cell receptor beta chains below all came from one sample that was sequenced in a study of technical replicates of blood from several donors. The table came from immunoSEQ multiplex PCR; TCRdb's copy has only in-frame clones and leaves some out. There are approximately 78,000 clones in the sample; about 95% occur only once, and around 0.24% lies in the top ten. Sequencing input: T cells isolated from PBMCs. The receptors were sampled from a human donor in good health.

The J gene is TRBJ2-7, the V gene TRBV6-5; 9 bases are shared with TRBD2. There are 15 residues in the CDR3. Germline-derived CDR1 and CDR2 are MNHEY and SVGAGI. The V gene end was trimmed by 5 bases and the J gene end by 3 bases; junction bases not matched to a gene: 8. In DNA, the CDR3 is TGTGCCAGCAGTCCTTCTAGCGGGACCTTCTACGAGCAGTACTTC. Amino acids: CASSPSSGTFYEQYF.

This chain uses TRBV11-2 with TRBJ1-1; D is perhaps TRBD1 (5 bases). CDR3 length equals 13 residues. Trimming removed 5 bases at V and 5 bases at J, with 12 bases between. CDR1 SGHAT and CDR2 FQNNGV come from the germline V gene. This chain's CDR3 is CASSRGLLTEAFF. The CDR3 nucleotides read TGTGCCAGCAGCCGGGGACTTCTTACTGAAGCTTTCTTT.

V gene TRBV6-5 combines with J gene TRBJ1-2; TRBD1 matches at 9 bases. The V gene's germline CDR1 is MNHEY and CDR2 SVGAGI. J lost 7 bases, V lost 8 bases, and 11 bases had no gene match. The CDR3 extends over 14 amino acids. The CDR3 DNA sequence: TGTGCCAGCCGAGAAAGGGACAGGGCGAGTGGCTACACCTTC. This encodes CASRERDRASGYTF.

The gene calls are TRBV28 and TRBJ2-7, with 9 bases fitting TRBD2. The CDR3 consists of 18 residues. V trimming: 3 bases; J trimming: 2 bases; junction bases outside the gene matches: 14. Per the germline V gene, CDR1 is MDHEN and CDR2 is SYDVKM. CDR3: CASSFNRDIAGEAYEQYF. CDR3 nucleotides: TGTGCCAGCAGTTTTAACCGGGACATAGCGGGAGAGGCCTACGAGCAGTACTTC.

The V gene is TRBV11-2, the J gene TRBJ2-1, with D unclear. CDR3 length: 12 amino acids. V was trimmed by 4 bases and J by 7 bases, leaving 8 bases between them. Per germline, CDR1 SGHAT and CDR2 FQNNGV. The CDR3 region has the DNA TGTGCCAGCAGCTCCTGGCAAAATGAGCAGTTCTTC. It specifies CASSSWQNEQFF.

The chain has TRBV2 and TRBJ2-3, with D maybe TRBD2 (5 bases). Between the trimmed V and J ends, which lost 4 bases and 2 bases, there was a span of 10 bases. CDR3 size: 14 residues. Germline CDR1 is SNHLY and CDR2 is FYNNEI. CDR3 sequence: CASSVRTLTDTQYF. DNA of the CDR3: TGTGCCAGCAGTGTACGGACTCTCACAGATACGCAGTATTTT.

Written as DNA, the CDR3 is TGTGCCTGCCTTTGGGTTCGGGGCACTGAAGCTTTCTTT. Amino acids: CACLWVRGTEAFF. The chain is built from TRBV30 and TRBJ1-1, with D uncertain. The CDR3 consists of 13 residues. Trimming removed 6 bases from V and 4 bases from J, with 15 bases in between. Germline V CDR1 and CDR2: GTSNPN, SVGIG (reference sequence). Looking up the rest from reference TRBV30 and TRBJ1-1 gives the full variable domain: SQTIHQWPATLVQPVGSPLSLECTVEGTSNPNLYWYRQAAGRGLQLLFYSVGIGQISSEVPQNLSASRPQDRQFILSSKKLLLSDSGFYLCACLWVRGTEAFFGQGTRLTVV.

The gene calls are TRBV15 and TRBJ1-1, with TRBD1 identical over 7 bases. The CDR3 length is 14 residues. Germline V gene lookup returns CDR1 LNHNV and CDR2 YYDKDF (reference sequence). The trim removed 0 bases at V and 5 bases at J, leaving 3 bases unmatched. CDR3 nucleotides: TGTGCCACCAGCAGAGAAGGGGGCTGGACTGAAGCTTTCTTT. Translated, it gives CATSREGGWTEAFF.

The chain has TRBV27 and TRBJ1-2; D not resolved. V dropped 6 bases and J dropped 4 bases, with 18 bases sitting between them. The CDR3 is 15 amino acids. Looked up from germline, CDR1 is MNHEY and CDR2 is SMNVEV (reference sequence). CDR3 coding DNA: TGTGCCAGCAGCCCCGAGAAGTATGATATCTATGGCTACACCTTC. As protein: CASSPEKYDIYGYTF.

V and J are TRBV19 and TRBJ2-7; D uncertain. Trimming stripped 5 bases from V and 1 base from J, with 9 bases between. Per the germline V gene, CDR1 is LNHDA and CDR2 is SQIVND (reference sequence). The CDR3 extends over 13 amino acids. The CDR3 sequence is CASSFRGSYEQYF. The CDR3, as DNA: TGTGCCAGTAGTTTCCGAGGTTCCTACGAGCAGTACTTC.

The chain has TRBV5-4 and TRBJ2-7; 8 bases line up with TRBD1. V shed 3 bases and J 5 bases; nucleotides not matched to a gene: 4. Germline V gene lookup returns CDR1 SGHNT and CDR2 YYREEE (reference sequence). The CDR3 has 13 amino acids. CDR3 loop: CASSSDRADEQYF. The CDR3 DNA reads TGTGCCAGCAGCTCGGACAGGGCAGACGAGCAGTACTTC.

The chain is built from TRBV2 and TRBJ2-7; D is unresolved. This CDR3 is built from 12 residues. Trimming removed 0 bases from V and 9 bases from J, with 9 bases in between. In germline, CDR1 is SNHLY, CDR2 FYNNEI. The CDR3 nucleotides are TGTGCCAGCAGTGAAGCGCGTAACGGGCAGTACTTC. Its translation is CASSEARNGQYF.

CDR3 in amino acids: CASCRDTGNTIYF. CDR3 DNA sequence: TGTGCCAGCTGTCGGGACACTGGAAACACCATATATTTT. The chain has TRBV5-6 and TRBJ1-3; TRBD1 is a possible D gene (6 bases). V lost 7 bases, J lost 2 bases, and 10 bases lay in between. Germline CDR1 SGHDT, CDR2 YYEEEE. The CDR3 totals 13 residues.

The chain links TRBV19 to TRBJ2-1, with 11 bases aligning to TRBD2. Germline CDR1 and CDR2: LNHDA and SQIVND (reference sequence). This CDR3 is built from 14 residues. Trimming took 3 bases from V and 7 from J; bases not matched to a gene: 2. As DNA, the CDR3 is TGTGCCAGTAGTATCCCTAGCGGGAGGAATGAGCAGTTCTTC. Amino acid sequence: CASSIPSGRNEQFF.

The rearrangement links TRBV5-1 to TRBJ2-5; TRBD1 aligns across 10 bases. CDR1 is SGHRS, CDR2 YFSETQ, per germline. The CDR3 totals 16 residues. With 1 base clipped from V and 5 bases from J, the junction kept 8 bases outside the gene matches. CDR3 region: CASSLWGQGSRETQYF. The DNA of the CDR3 is TGCGCCAGCAGCTTGTGGGGACAGGGGTCCAGGGAGACCCAGTACTTC.

This clone showed up just a few times. The chain carries TRBV5-5 and TRBJ1-1; 7 bases fit TRBD1. J was trimmed by 1 base and V by 2 bases; bases with no gene match: 8. The CDR3 covers 16 residues. Germline V gene sequence: CDR1 SGHKS, CDR2 YYEKEE (reference sequence). The CDR3 coding sequence is TGTGCCAGCAGCTTCATCCCCGGGACAGCGAACACTGAAGCTTTCTTT. This encodes CASSFIPGTANTEAFF.

CDR3 loop: CASSESRRGGMNTEAFF. CDR3 nucleotides: TGCGCCAGCAGTGAGTCACGGCGGGGAGGGATGAACACTGAAGCTTTCTTT. The genes are TRBV10-2 and TRBJ1-1; D ambiguous. The V gene lost 0 bases and the J gene lost 0 bases, with 14 bases spanning the gap. In germline, CDR1 is WSHSY, CDR2 SAAADI. This CDR3 has 17 amino acids.

The chain carries TRBV7-9 and TRBJ2-3, with a possible D match to TRBD1 (5 bases). Germline loops: CDR1 SEHNR, CDR2 FQNEAQ (reference sequence). Trimming removed 0 bases from V and 2 bases from J, with 6 bases in between. The CDR3 is made up of 14 amino acids. CDR3 bases: TGTGCCAGCAGCTTAGCGGGGCCCACAGATACGCAGTATTTT. Translating gives CASSLAGPTDTQYF.

The rearrangement joins TRBV9 to TRBJ2-1; D is perhaps TRBD2 (5 bases). Germline V lookup: CDR1 SGDLS, CDR2 YYNGEE. V was cut by 3 bases and J by 9 bases, with 13 bases left in between. This CDR3 contains 13 residues. CDR3 residues: CASSESSSSEQFF. The CDR3 region has the DNA TGTGCCAGCAGCGAGTCTAGCAGCAGTGAGCAGTTCTTC.

The rearrangement links TRBV7-2 to TRBJ2-2; perhaps TRBD1 as D (6 bases). Trimming took 6 bases from V and 3 from J, leaving 11 bases between them. CDR3 length: 14 amino acids. Germline V lookup: CDR1 SGHTA, CDR2 FQGNSA. The DNA of the CDR3 is TGTGCCAGCAGAGTGGGACAATACACCGGGGAGCTGTTTTTT. Translated: CASRVGQYTGELFF.